The next 10 T cell receptor beta chains were all read from a single sample in a study of control samples from healthy donors and cancer patients. Method: immunoSEQ multiplex PCR; TCRdb's copy keeps in-frame clones and lacks some. The profile covers around 170,000 clones, with nearly 90% appearing a single time and just over 1.4% taken by the ten largest. The source material was blood. The source of these receptors is a woman aged 45-65 years in good health.

The chain employs TRBV28 and TRBJ2-5, with 9 bases that match TRBD1. The germline gives CDR1 MDHEN, CDR2 SYDVKM. The CDR3 consists of 15 residues. Trimming cost V 4 bases and J 4 bases; bases outside gene matches: 7. The CDR3 region is CASSSGQGGRETQYF. CDR3 bases: TGTGCCAGCAGTTCGGGACAGGGTGGGCGAGAGACCCAGTACTTC.

This sequence joins TRBV7-9 and TRBJ1-2; 7 bases line up with TRBD1. CDR3 length: 15 amino acids. With 1 base clipped from V and 2 bases from J, the junction kept 4 bases outside the gene matches. Germline V CDR1 and CDR2: SEHNR, FQNEAQ (reference sequence). This CDR3 reads CASSLVTGLNYGYTF. CDR3 nucleotide sequence: TGTGCCAGCAGCTTAGTGACAGGGCTCAACTATGGCTACACCTTC.

This clone is a singleton in its sample. The chain employs TRBV3-1 (or the pseudogene TRBV3-2) and TRBJ2-7; 9 bases are shared with TRBD1. Germline V gene data show CDR1 as LGHDT and CDR2 as YNNKEL (reference sequence). V gave up 6 bases and J gave up 2 bases; unmatched junction bases: 11. This CDR3 region has 16 residues. Written as DNA, the CDR3 is TGTGCCAGCAGACTCATCTGGGGACAGGGCCCCTACGAGCAGTACTTC. This translates into CASRLIWGQGPYEQYF.

The table lists this clone with a few counts. The chain has TRBV9 and TRBJ1-4; D might be TRBD1 (5 bases). Trimming cost V 0 bases and J 4 bases, with 13 bases left between them. This CDR3 is 16 amino acids long. The germline V gene encodes CDR1 SGDLS and CDR2 YYNGEE. In DNA form, the CDR3 reads TGTGCCAGCAGCGTAGCTGAAGGGGATTATAATGAAAAACTGTTTTTT. It encodes CASSVAEGDYNEKLFF.

This chain joins TRBV6-5 and TRBJ1-5, with 8 bases identical to TRBD1. The CDR3 contains 14 residues. J was trimmed by 6 bases and V by 6 bases; bases with no gene match: 7. The germline gives CDR1 MNHEY, CDR2 SVGAGI. The CDR3 sequence is CASSLNRGIQPQHF. CDR3 coding DNA: TGTGCCAGCAGCCTCAACAGGGGGATTCAGCCCCAGCATTTT.

The chain recombines TRBV6-2 or TRBV6-3 with TRBJ2-1; D is possibly TRBD2 (6 bases). The CDR3 sequence is 15 residues long. Germline CDR1 and CDR2: MNHEY and SVGEGT. V was trimmed by 5 bases and J by 2 bases, leaving 13 bases between them. The CDR3 region is CASSRPGTAYNEQFF. The CDR3 region has the DNA TGTGCCAGCAGTCGACCCGGGACTGCCTACAATGAGCAGTTCTTC.

CDR3: CASSRQVEGYTF. The DNA of the CDR3 is TGTGCCAGCAGCCGACAGGTGGAGGGCTACACCTTC. V and J are TRBV7-2 and TRBJ1-2; a weak D match, TRBD1 (6 bases). This CDR3 is 12 amino acids long. V was cut by 5 bases and J by 8 bases, with 12 bases left in between. Germline-derived CDR1 and CDR2 are SGHTA and FQGNSA.

The V call is TRBV6-5, the J call TRBJ2-1; TRBD2 matches at 8 bases. The V segment lost 6 bases and the J segment 6 bases; nucleotides outside the gene matches: 7. Germline V gives CDR1 MNHEY, CDR2 SVGAGI. The CDR3 is made up of 14 amino acids. The CDR3 nucleotides read TGTGCCAGCAGGAATAGCGGGGCCTCCAATGAGCAGTTCTTC. It yields the protein CASRNSGASNEQFF.

J is TRBJ2-5 and V is TRBV19; 7 bases map to TRBD1. Germline values: CDR1 LNHDA, CDR2 SQIVND (reference sequence). Trimming took 5 bases from V and 1 from J; bases not matched to a gene: 10. This CDR3 contains 16 residues. The DNA for the CDR3 is TGTGCCAGTAGTGTGTCCACAGGGGCCGCCCAAGAGACCCAGTACTTC. This gives the protein CASSVSTGAAQETQYF.

This clone appeared a single time. The chain joins TRBV6-6 to TRBJ2-3; D unclear. CDR3 length: 13 amino acids. With 5 bases removed from V and 0 bases from J, the gap between germline ends came to 6 bases. Germline CDR1 reads MNHNY; CDR2 reads SVGAGI (reference sequence). The CDR3 nucleotides are TGTGCCAGCAGTCTAGGTAGCACAGATACGCAGTATTTT. It encodes CASSLGSTDTQYF.